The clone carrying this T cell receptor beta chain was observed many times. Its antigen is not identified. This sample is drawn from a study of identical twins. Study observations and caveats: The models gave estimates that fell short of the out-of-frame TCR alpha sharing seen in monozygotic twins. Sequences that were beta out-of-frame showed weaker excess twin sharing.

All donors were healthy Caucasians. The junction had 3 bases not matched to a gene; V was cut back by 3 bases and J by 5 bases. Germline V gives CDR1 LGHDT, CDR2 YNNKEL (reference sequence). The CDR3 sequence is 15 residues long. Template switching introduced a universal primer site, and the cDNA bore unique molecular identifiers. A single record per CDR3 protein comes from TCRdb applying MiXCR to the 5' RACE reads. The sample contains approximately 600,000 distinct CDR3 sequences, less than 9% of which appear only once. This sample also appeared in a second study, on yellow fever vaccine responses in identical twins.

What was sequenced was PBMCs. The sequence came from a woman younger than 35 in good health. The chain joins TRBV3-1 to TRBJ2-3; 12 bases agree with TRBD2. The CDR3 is CASSQGTSGLDTQYF. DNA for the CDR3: TGTGCCAGCAGCCAGGGGACTAGCGGGCTAGATACGCAGTATTTT.